The following is a T cell receptor (beta chain) sequence with its context. Deletions cut 6 bases from V and 1 base from J, with 12 bases between. CDR1 KGHSH and CDR2 LQKENI come from the germline V gene. The CDR3 runs to 14 residues. The data originate from a study of OX40 agonist ivuxolimab in advanced cancers. If patients had autoimmune disease history or systemic immunosuppression, they were excluded. Produced via immunoSEQ multiplex PCR; TCRdb's table is partial and in-frame only. The sample has about 53,000 clones; more than 70% are singletons. This receptor was identified in an adult with an advanced solid tumor such as melanoma, head and neck, liver or kidney cancer. The chain carries TRBV18 and TRBJ1-1; no definite D call. The specimen comprised CD4+ or CD8+ T cells sorted from blood, sampled in a trial of the OX40 agonist ivuxolimab. CDR3 protein: CASSEAARNTEAFF. The CDR3, as DNA: TGTGCCAGCTCCGAGGCGGCAAGGAACACTGAAGCTTTCTTT.